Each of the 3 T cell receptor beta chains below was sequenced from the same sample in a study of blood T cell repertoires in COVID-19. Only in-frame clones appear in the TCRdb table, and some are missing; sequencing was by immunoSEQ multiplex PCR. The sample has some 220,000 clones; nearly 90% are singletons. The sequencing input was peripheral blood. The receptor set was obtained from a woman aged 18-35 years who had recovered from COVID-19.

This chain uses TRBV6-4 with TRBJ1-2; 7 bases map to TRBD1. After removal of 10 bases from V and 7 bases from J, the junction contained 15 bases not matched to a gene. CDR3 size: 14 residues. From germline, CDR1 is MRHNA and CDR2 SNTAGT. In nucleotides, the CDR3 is TGTGCCACCCAGGAGGAAGGGGGCGCGAGTGGCTACACCTTC. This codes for CATQEEGGASGYTF.

CDR3 protein: CASSESITGTDTQYF. CDR3 nucleotides: TGCGCCAGCAGTGAGTCTATAACAGGCACAGATACGCAGTATTTT. The chain employs TRBV10-1 and TRBJ2-3; D call uncertain. The CDR3 has 15 residues. Trimming pared 0 bases from V and 1 base from J, leaving 8 bases between. Germline CDR1 and CDR2: WNHNN and SYGVQD (reference sequence).

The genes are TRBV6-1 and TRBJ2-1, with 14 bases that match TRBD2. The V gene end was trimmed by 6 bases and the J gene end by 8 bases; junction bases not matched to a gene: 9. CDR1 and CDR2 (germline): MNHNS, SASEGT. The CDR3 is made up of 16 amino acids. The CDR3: CASSEPGLAGVYEQFF. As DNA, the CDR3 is TGTGCCAGCAGCGAACCGGGACTAGCGGGAGTATATGAGCAGTTCTTC.